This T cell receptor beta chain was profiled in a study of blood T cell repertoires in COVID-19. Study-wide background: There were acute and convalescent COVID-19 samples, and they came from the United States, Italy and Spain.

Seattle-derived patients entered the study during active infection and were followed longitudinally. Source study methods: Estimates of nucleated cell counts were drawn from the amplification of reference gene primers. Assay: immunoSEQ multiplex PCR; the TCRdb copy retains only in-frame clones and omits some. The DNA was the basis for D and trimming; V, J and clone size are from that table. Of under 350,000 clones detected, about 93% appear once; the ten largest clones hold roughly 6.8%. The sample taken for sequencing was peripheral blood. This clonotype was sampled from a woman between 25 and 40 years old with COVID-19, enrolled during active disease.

The CDR3 loop reads CAWSSGGGSYNEQFF. CDR3 bases: TGTGCCTGGAGTTCCGGGGGGGGATCCTACAATGAGCAGTTCTTC. This chain joins TRBV30 and TRBJ2-1, with TRBD2 matching 8 bases. Germline V lookup: CDR1 GTSNPN, CDR2 SVGIG (reference sequence). V lost 2 bases to trimming and J lost 1 base; unmatched junction nucleotides: 4. CDR3 length equals 15 residues. The entire variable domain, with the rest obtained from reference TRBV30 and TRBJ2-1, is as follows: SQTIHQWPATLVQPVGSPLSLECTVEGTSNPNLYWYRQAAGRGLQLLFYSVGIGQISSEVPQNLSASRPQDRQFILSSKKLLLSDSGFYLCAWSSGGGSYNEQFFGPGTRLTVL.